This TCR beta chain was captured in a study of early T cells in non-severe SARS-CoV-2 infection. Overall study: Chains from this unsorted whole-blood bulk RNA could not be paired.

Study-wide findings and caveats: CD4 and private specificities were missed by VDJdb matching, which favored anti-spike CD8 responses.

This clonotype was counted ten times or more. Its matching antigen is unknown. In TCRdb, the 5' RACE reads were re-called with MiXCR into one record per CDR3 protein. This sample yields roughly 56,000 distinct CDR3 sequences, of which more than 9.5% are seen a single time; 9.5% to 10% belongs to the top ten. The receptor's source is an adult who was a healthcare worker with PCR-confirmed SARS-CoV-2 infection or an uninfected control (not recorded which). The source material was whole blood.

CDR3 sequence: CASSLADSSYEQYF. The CDR3 DNA is TGCGCCAGCAGCTTGGCGGATTCCTCCTACGAGCAGTACTTC. The chain employs TRBV5-1 and TRBJ2-7; unclear D gene. V was clipped by 0 bases and J by 0 bases, with 7 bases between them. This CDR3 has 14 amino acids. The germline CDR1 and CDR2 sequences are SGHRS and YFSETQ. Full variable domain (outside the CDR3, taken from reference TRBV5-1 and TRBJ2-7): KAGVTQTPRYLIKTRGQQVTLSCSPISGHRSVSWYQQTPGQGLQFLFEYFSETQRNKGNFPGRFSGRQFSNSRSEMNVSTLELGDSALYLCASSLADSSYEQYFGPGTRLTVT.